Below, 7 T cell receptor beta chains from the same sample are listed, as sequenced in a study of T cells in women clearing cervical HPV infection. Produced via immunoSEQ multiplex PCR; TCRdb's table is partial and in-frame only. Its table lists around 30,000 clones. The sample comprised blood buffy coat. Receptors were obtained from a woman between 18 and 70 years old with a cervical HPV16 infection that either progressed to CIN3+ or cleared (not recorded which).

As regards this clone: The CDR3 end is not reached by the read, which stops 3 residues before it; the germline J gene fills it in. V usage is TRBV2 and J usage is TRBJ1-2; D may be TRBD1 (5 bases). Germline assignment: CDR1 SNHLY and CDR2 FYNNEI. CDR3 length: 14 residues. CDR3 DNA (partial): TGTGCCAGCAGTGAAGGAGGGGTTTCATTCGGC. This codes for CASSEGGVSFG. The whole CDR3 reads CASSEGGVSFGYTF.

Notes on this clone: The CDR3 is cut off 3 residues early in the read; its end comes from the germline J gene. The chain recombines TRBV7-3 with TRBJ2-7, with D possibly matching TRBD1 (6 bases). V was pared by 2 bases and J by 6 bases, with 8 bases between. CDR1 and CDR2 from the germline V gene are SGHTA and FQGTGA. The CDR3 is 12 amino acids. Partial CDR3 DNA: TGTGCCAGCAGCTTAGGGGGCGGCGAG. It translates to CASSLGGGE. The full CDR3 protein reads CASSLGGGEQYF.

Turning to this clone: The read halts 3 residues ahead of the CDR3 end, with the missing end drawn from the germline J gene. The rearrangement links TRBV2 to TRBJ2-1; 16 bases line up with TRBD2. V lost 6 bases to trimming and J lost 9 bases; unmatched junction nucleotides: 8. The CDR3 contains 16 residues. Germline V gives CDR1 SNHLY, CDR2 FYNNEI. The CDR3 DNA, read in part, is TGTGCCAGCAGACGGGGACTAGCGGGGGGGCCCATTGAG. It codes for CASRRGLAGGPIE. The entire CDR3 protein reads CASRRGLAGGPIEQFF.

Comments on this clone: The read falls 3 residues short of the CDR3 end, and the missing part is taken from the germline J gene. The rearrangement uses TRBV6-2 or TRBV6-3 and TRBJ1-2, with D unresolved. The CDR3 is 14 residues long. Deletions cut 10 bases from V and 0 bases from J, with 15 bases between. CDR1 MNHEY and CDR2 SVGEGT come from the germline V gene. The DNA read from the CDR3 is TGTGCCACCCAAGGGCTAAACACTAACTATGGC. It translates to CATQGLNTNYG. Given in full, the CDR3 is CATQGLNTNYGYTF.

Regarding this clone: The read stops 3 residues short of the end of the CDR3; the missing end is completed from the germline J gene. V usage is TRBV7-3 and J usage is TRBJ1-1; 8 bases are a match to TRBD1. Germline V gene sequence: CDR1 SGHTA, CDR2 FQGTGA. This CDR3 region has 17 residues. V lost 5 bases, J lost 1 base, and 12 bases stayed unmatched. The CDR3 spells CASSLIGPGGRNTEAFF. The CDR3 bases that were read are TGTGCCAGCAGCCTAATCGGGCCAGGGGGCCGGAACACTGAA.

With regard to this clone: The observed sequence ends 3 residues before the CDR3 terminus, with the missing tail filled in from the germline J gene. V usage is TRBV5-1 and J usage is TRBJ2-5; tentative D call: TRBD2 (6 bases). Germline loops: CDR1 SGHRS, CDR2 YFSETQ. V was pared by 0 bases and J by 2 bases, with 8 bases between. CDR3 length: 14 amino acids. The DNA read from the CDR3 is TGCGCCAGCAGCTTGGGCGGGATACAAGAGACC. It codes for CASSLGGIQET. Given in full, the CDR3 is CASSLGGIQETQYF. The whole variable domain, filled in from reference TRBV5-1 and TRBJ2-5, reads KAGVTQTPRYLIKTRGQQVTLSCSPISGHRSVSWYQQTPGQGLQFLFEYFSETQRNKGNFPGRFSGRQFSNSRSEMNVSTLELGDSALYLCASSLGGIQETQYFGPGTRLLVL.

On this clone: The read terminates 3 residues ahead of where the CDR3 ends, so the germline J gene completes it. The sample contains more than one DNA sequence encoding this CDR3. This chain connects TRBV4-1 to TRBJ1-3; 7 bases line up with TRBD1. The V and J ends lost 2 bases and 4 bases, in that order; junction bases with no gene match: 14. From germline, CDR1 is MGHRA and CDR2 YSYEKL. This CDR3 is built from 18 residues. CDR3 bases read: TGCGCCAGCAGCCAAACGATGTACAGGGGAGTAGACGGAAACACC. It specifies CASSQTMYRGVDGNT. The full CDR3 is CASSQTMYRGVDGNTIYF.